This T cell receptor beta chain was captured in a study of blood T cell repertoires in COVID-19. Turning to the study itself: Samples of COVID-19 (acute and convalescent) were obtained from the United States, Italy and Spain. T cells, B-cell-depleted T cells, or PBMCs supplied cDNA or gDNA.

The CDR3 loop spans 13 amino acids. Germline CDR1 reads SGDLS; CDR2 reads YYNGEE. Trimming removed 7 bases from V and 1 base from J, with 11 bases in between. As handled by the study authors: Amplification of reference gene primers was used by the study to estimate nucleated cell counts. TCRdb keeps only in-frame clones here, not all; method: immunoSEQ multiplex PCR. The V and J calls and the clone size are those of that table, but D and trimming were determined from the DNA. Of about 87,000 clones in the sample, around 84% were seen once. The chain couples TRBV9 to TRBJ1-2; D is ambiguous. The sequencing input was peripheral blood. The receptor's source is a man aged 35 to 55 with acute or convalescent COVID-19. The CDR3, as DNA: TGTGCCAGCGCGGGATATTTTAACTATGGCTACACCTTC. Amino acid sequence: CASAGYFNYGYTF.